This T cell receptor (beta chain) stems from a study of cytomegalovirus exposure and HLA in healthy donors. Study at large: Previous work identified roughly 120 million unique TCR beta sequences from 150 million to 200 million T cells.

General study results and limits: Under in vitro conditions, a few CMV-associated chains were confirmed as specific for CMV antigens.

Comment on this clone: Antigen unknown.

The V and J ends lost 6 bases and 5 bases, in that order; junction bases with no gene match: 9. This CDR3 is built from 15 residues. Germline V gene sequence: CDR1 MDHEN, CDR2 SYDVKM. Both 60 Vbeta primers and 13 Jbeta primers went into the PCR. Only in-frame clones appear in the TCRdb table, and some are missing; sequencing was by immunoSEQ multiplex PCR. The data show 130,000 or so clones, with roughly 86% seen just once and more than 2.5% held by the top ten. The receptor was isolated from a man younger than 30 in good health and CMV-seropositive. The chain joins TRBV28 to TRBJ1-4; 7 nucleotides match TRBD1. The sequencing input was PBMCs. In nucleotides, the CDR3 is TGTGCCAGCAGCCCAAGGACAGGCCTGAATGAAAAACTGTTTTTT. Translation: CASSPRTGLNEKLFF.